Listed below are T cell receptor beta chains from one sample, sequenced in a study of blood T cell repertoires in COVID-19. Produced via immunoSEQ multiplex PCR; TCRdb's table is partial and in-frame only. The data contain some 280,000 clones, around 86% of them singletons. The source material was peripheral blood. These receptors all come from a woman in her 30s with active or convalescent COVID-19. Each CDR3 is given with its conserved first and last residue. A D gene is named only where the DNA matches it firmly. Rows give clone size only sometimes, using once, few, many, or a class for an expanded clone.

abundance	d_gene	v_gene	j_gene	CDR3nt	CDR3aa
NA	TRBD1	TRBV28	TRBJ2-7	TGTGCCAGCAGTAAGATGACAGGGTGGGCCTACGAGCAGTACTTC	CASSKMTGWAYEQYF
NA	NA	TRBV4-2	TRBJ1-2	TGTGCCAGCAGCCAAGCGAGCGGCCCTGACAGGAACTATGGCTACACCTTC	CASSQASGPDRNYGYTF
once	TRBD2	TRBV27	TRBJ2-1	TGTGCCAGCAGGATCGGGACTAGATCAGCCAATGAGCAGTTCTTC	CASRIGTRSANEQFF
NA	NA	TRBV27	TRBJ1-5	TGTGCCAGCAGCTATACAGGGACTAGCAATCAGCCCCAGCATTTT	CASSYTGTSNQPQHF
NA	NA	TRBV28	TRBJ1-5	TGTGCCAGCAGTTCGTCGACCGTGTCCGGGGTCAATCAGCCCCAGCATTTT	CASSSSTVSGVNQPQHF
NA	TRBD2	TRBV7-6	TRBJ2-7	TGTGCCAGCAGCCTGAGCGGGGGCTCCTTCGAGCAGTACTTC	CASSLSGGSFEQYF
NA	NA	TRBV30	TRBJ1-3	TGTGCCTGGAGTGCCGACAGCAACGGAAACACCATATATTTT	CAWSADSNGNTIYF
NA	TRBD1	TRBV30	TRBJ2-4	TGTGCCTGGAGTGTACCGGACAGGGTCAAAAACATTCAGTACTTC	CAWSVPDRVKNIQYF
NA	TRBD1	TRBV27	TRBJ1-4	TGTGCCAGCAGGCCTAGGACAGGGGGTATAACAACTAATGAAAAACTGTTTTTT	CASRPRTGGITTNEKLFF
NA	NA	TRBV11-2	TRBJ1-1	TGTGCCAGCAGCTTGAGTGGTCACGCTTTCTTT	CASSLSGHAFF
NA	NA	TRBV7-9	TRBJ1-2	TGTGCCAGCAGCAGGGGAGAGTATGGCTACACCTTC	CASSRGEYGYTF
NA	TRBD2	TRBV19	TRBJ2-3	TGTGCCAGTAGCCCGCTTAGCGGGGGGGCCGAAGATACGCAGTATTTT	CASSPLSGGAEDTQYF
NA	TRBD1	TRBV3-1/TRBV3-2	TRBJ1-5	TGTGCCAGCAGCCAAGCCCTGGGGACAGCCGGCAATCAGCCCCAGCATTTT	CASSQALGTAGNQPQHF
NA	TRBD1	TRBV10-3	TRBJ2-7	TGTGCCATCAAGGGGGACAGGGACGAGCAGTACTTC	CAIKGDRDEQYF
NA	NA	TRBV28	TRBJ2-5	TGTGCCAGCAGCTCTTCGGGACCCGGGGGAGAGACCCAGTACTTC	CASSSSGPGGETQYF
NA	TRBD1	TRBV6-6	TRBJ1-2	TGTGCCAGCAGTTCACAATCCAGGGGGCACTATGGCTACACCTTC	CASSSQSRGHYGYTF
NA	NA	TRBV6-5	TRBJ1-1	TGTGCCAGCAGGGCAGGGAACGCGAACACTGAAGCTTTCTTT	CASRAGNANTEAFF
once	NA	TRBV4-3	TRBJ2-4	TGCGCCAGCAGCGTTGTTCCGGCGGACATTCAGTACTTC	CASSVVPADIQYF
NA	NA	TRBV28	TRBJ1-3	TGTGCCAGCAGTTTATGGACGGGGGGAGCCCAAAACACCATATATTTT	CASSLWTGGAQNTIYF
once	TRBD1	TRBV5-1	TRBJ1-1	TGCGCCAGCAGCACAACCCGACAGGGGTACAGTGAAGCTTTCTTT	CASSTTRQGYSEAFF
NA	TRBD1	TRBV9	TRBJ2-7	TGTGCCAGCAGCGCTACGGGACAGGGCCACGAGCAGTACTTC	CASSATGQGHEQYF
NA	NA	TRBV30	TRBJ1-5	TGTGCCTGGAGTCTAGGAGCCTATAGCAATCAGCCCCAGCATTTT	CAWSLGAYSNQPQHF
NA	NA	TRBV18	TRBJ2-7	TGTGCCAGCTCACCGACAGCAATCTACGAGCAGTACTTC	CASSPTAIYEQYF
NA	NA	TRBV29-1	TRBJ1-2	TGCAGCGTGGAGGGGAGACTGTGGGGCTACACCTTC	CSVEGRLWGYTF
NA	NA	TRBV11-2	TRBJ1-1	TGTGCCAGCAGGTCCTCAGGGTTGGATGAAGCTTTCTTT	CASRSSGLDEAFF
NA	NA	TRBV7-9	TRBJ1-4	TGTGCCAGCAGTCCCATGGCGCGGGGAGACAGTGAAAAACTGTTTTTT	CASSPMARGDSEKLFF
NA	NA	TRBV4-3	TRBJ1-2	TGCGCCAGCAGCCAAGTCGAGTGGTCTAACTATGGCTACACCTTC	CASSQVEWSNYGYTF
NA	TRBD2	TRBV4-3	TRBJ2-1	TGCGCCAGCAGCCGTAGCGGGGGGGCCCCTAGCTCCTACAATGAGCAGTTCTTC	CASSRSGGAPSSYNEQFF
few	NA	TRBV5-8	TRBJ1-3	TGTGCCAGCAGCTGGTTTACAGGGTCTGGAAACACCATATATTTT	CASSWFTGSGNTIYF
NA	NA	TRBV5-8	TRBJ1-6	TGTGCCAGCAGCTTTTCCCGGCAGGGGAATTCACCCCTCCACTTT	CASSFSRQGNSPLHF
NA	TRBD1	TRBV11-3	TRBJ1-1	TGTGCCAGCAGCTCCCGGGACAGGGAAGCTTTCTTT	CASSSRDREAFF
once	TRBD1	TRBV24-1	TRBJ2-5	TGTGCCACCGGGACAGGGTCCCAAGAGACCCAGTACTTC	CATGTGSQETQYF
NA	TRBD1	TRBV7-3	TRBJ2-3	TGTGCCAGCAGCCAACAGGGGGAAACAGATACGCAGTATTTT	CASSQQGETDTQYF
NA	NA	TRBV11-1	TRBJ1-6	TGTGCCAGCAGCTTAGGAGGGCCGGGTCATTCACCCCTCCACTTT	CASSLGGPGHSPLHF
NA	TRBD1	TRBV28	TRBJ1-6	TGTGCCAGCAGACCCGACAGGGTTTCACCCCTCCACTTT	CASRPDRVSPLHF